This T cell receptor (beta chain) was observed in a study of blood T cell repertoires in COVID-19. CDR1 SGHTA and CDR2 FQGNSA come from the germline V gene. V lost 1 base and J lost 0, with 16 bases in between. The length of the CDR3 is 18 residues. Measured with immunoSEQ multiplex PCR; TCRdb has only the in-frame clones, and not every one. The table lists approximately 76,000 clones, around nine tenths of them singletons. The V call is TRBV7-2, the J call TRBJ1-3, with D possibly matching TRBD1 (6 bases). The source of this sequence is a woman aged 55-75 years with acute or convalescent COVID-19. The specimen sequenced was peripheral blood. CDR3 coding DNA: TGTGCCAGCAGCTTAGAGGGACAAGGGCCCTTCTCTGGAAACACCATATATTTT. It yields the protein CASSLEGQGPFSGNTIYF.